The clone carrying this T cell receptor beta chain has more than one count but fewer than ten. With V trimmed by 3 bases and J by 5 bases, 11 bases remained unmatched. Germline CDR1 DFQATT, CDR2 SNEGSKA (reference sequence). CDR3 length: 16 amino acids. This sample was included in a study of T-cell reconstitution after alpha-beta-depleted transplantation in children. Preparation of the TCRbeta library involved a method that used unique molecular identifiers. From the PCR reads, TCRdb called clonotypes with MiXCR, one entry per CDR3 protein. The sample yields about 610,000 distinct CDR3 sequences, about 10% seen once.

The chain combines TRBV20-1 with TRBJ2-2; 8 bases agree with TRBD1. The source of this sequence is a human donor who donated a stem cell graft to a child with acute myeloid leukemia. Sample: PBMCs from the stem cell graft donor, taken from the stem cell graft. CDR3 coding DNA: TGCAGTGCTAGGCCTAACAGGGGGATGGGAACCGGGGAGCTGTTTTTT. It specifies CSARPNRGMGTGELFF.